This T cell receptor (beta chain) originates from a study of blood T cell repertoires in COVID-19. Turning to the study itself: Samples came from the United States, Italy and Spain, spanning acute and convalescent COVID-19. Sample material is recorded as cDNA or gDNA derived from T cells, B-cell-depleted T cells, or PBMCs.

Seattle enrolled patients during active infection and tracked them longitudinally. Assay used: immunoSEQ multiplex PCR; TCRdb lists only in-frame clones, some missing. The top ten clones hold about 6.8% of a sample with around 300,000 clones, 75% to 95% of them seen once. This CDR3 is 17 amino acids long. Germline V gives CDR1 SGHTA, CDR2 FQGNSA. Trimming stripped 5 bases from V and 3 bases from J, with 21 bases between. The sequence was obtained from a woman aged 25 to 39 with COVID-19, enrolled during active disease. The rearrangement links TRBV7-2 to TRBJ2-3; weak D call: TRBD2 (6 bases). Input material: peripheral blood. The chain's CDR3 is CASSPSLARGGTDTQYF. CDR3 in DNA: TGTGCCAGCAGCCCTAGCTTAGCTCGGGGAGGAACAGATACGCAGTATTTT. The variable domain in full, completed from reference TRBV7-2 and TRBJ2-3, reads GAGVSQSPSNKVTEKGKDVELRCDPISGHTALYWYRQSLGQGLEFLIYFQGNSAPDKSGLPSDRFSAERTGGSVSTLTIQRTQQEDSAVYLCASSPSLARGGTDTQYFGPGTRLTVL.